This T cell receptor (beta chain) originates from a study of blood T cell repertoires in COVID-19. In the authors' workflow: Using reference gene primer amplification, nucleated cell counts were estimated. Profiled with immunoSEQ multiplex PCR; TCRdb holds only in-frame clones, not every one. Clone size and V and J calls were adopted from that table, with D and trimming inferred from the DNA. The data hold about 270,000 clones, with about nine tenths observed a single time. The CDR3 consists of 14 residues. From germline, CDR1 is SGHNT and CDR2 YYREEE (reference sequence). V gave up 4 bases and J gave up 3 bases, with 10 bases separating them.

The sequenced material came from peripheral blood. The clonotype comes from a man in his forties with active or convalescent COVID-19. The V gene is TRBV5-4, the J gene TRBJ2-2, with D possibly being TRBD1 (5 bases). CDR3 sequence (DNA): TGTGCCAGCAGCCAGGACATTCACACCGGGGAGCTGTTTTTT. Amino acids: CASSQDIHTGELFF.